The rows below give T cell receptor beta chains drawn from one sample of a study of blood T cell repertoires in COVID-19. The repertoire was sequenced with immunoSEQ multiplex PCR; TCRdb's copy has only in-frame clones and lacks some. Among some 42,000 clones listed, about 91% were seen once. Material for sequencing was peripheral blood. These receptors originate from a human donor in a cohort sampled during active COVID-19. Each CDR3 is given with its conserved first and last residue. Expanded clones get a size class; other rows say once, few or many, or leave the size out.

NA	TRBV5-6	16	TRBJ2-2	CASSSPGHANTGELFF
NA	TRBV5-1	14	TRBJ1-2	CASSLDREGRGYTF
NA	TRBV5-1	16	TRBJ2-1	CASSRLAGGLYNEQFF
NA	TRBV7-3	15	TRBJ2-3	CASSFGQGITDTQYF
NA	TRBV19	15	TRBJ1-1	CASSIDRAPNTEAFF
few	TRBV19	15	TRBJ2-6	CASSATGSGANVLTF
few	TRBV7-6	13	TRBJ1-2	CASSETPNYGYTF
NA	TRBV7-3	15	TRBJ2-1	CASSSGTGAFNEQFF
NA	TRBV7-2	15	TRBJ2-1	CASKMTGTDYNEQFF
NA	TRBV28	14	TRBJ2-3	CASSLERRGDTQYF
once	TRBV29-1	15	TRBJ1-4	CSVGRQGAGGEKLFF
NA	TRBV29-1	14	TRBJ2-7	CSVAGLAGVYEQYF
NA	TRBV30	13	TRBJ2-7	CAWSVFGGREQYF
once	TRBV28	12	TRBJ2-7	CASRGLQGEQYF
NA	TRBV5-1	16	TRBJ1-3	CASKNKTGTVGNTIYF
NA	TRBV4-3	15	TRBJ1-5	CASSQVWTGGQPQHF
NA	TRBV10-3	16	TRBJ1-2	CAISETKTGSGYGYTF
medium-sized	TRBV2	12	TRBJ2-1	CASRGIAGVRFF
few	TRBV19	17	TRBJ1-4	CASSIAGQGATNEKLFF
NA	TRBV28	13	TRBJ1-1	CATGTGLGTEAFF
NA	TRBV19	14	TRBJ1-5	CASSITGDNQPQHF
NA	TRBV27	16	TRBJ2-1	CASSLWGNRGGNEQFF
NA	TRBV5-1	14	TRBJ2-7	CASNSGTGAYEQYF
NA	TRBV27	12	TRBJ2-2	CASSRGPGELFF
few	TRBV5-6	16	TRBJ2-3	CASSWGDSKGSDTQYF
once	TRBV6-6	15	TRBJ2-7	CASSYSQRGAYEQYF
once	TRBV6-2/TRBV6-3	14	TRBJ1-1	CASSDRRMNTEAFF
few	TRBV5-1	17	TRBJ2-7	CASSPLPGLAGNYEQYF
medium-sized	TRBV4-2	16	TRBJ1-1	CASSQETGVRNTEAFF
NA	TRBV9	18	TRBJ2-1	CASSVRRGGGGAFNEQFF
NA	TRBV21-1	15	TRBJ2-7	CASSDRDGRMYEQYF
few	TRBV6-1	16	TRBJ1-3	CASSEAHPAAGNTIYF
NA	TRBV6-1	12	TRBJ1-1	CASSDTRFEAFF
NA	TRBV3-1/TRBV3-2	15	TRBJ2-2	CASSHAITIAGELFF
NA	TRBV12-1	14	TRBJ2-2	CASSSYSVPRGAVF
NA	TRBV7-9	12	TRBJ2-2	CASTPGVGELFF
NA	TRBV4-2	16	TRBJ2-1	CASSQGISGGLDEQFF
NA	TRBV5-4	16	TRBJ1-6	CASSRTTGLNDSPLHF
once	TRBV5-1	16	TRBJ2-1	CASSLGLAGKYNEQFF
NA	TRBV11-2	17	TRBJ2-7	CASSSPTKPGARYEQYF
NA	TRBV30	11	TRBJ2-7	CAWSGNYEQYF
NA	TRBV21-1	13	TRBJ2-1	CASSMKTVNEQFF
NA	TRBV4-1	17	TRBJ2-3	CASSQDRDRGQKDTQYF
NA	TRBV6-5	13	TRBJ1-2	CASSLGHLYGYTF
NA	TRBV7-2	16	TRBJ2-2	CASSRGGGIMTGELFF
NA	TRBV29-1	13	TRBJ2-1	CSVRQGTYNEQFF
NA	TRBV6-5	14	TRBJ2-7	CASILDRGTYEQYF
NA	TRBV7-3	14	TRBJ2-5	CASSLIGGGETQYF
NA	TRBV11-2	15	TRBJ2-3	CASSFGAGEMDTQYF
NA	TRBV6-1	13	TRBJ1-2	CASSETGRGGYTF
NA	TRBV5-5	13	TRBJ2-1	CASSLVQYNEQFF
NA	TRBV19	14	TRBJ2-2	CASRSGRATGELFF
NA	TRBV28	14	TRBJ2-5	CASSSGGRKETQYF
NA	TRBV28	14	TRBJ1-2	CASSWTAIYYGYTF
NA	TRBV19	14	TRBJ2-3	CASSASGTTDTQYF
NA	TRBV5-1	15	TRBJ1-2	CASSLQGDSNYGYTF
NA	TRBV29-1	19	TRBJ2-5	CSVDGGLYAPSPRQETQYF
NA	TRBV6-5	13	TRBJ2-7	CASSRGQAYEQYF
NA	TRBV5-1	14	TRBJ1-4	CASSLGGGEEKLFF
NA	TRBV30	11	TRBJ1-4	CAWRRGGKLFF